This TCR beta chain was obtained from a study of low-dose radiotherapy and immunotherapy resistance in tumors. TCRs were amplified for approximately 21 PCR cycles with a constant-region primer and V-primer adapter. TCRdb redid the calling of the reads with MiXCR, one entry per CDR3 protein. The data show tens of thousands of distinct CDR3 sequences, around 11% seen once. The V end was cut by 2 bases, the J end by 3 bases, with 9 bases between. Germline V CDR1 and CDR2: SGHKS, YYEKEE (reference sequence). The CDR3 covers 13 residues. Time point here: before trial treatment. This clonotype was observed a handful of times.

This receptor was taken from a female donor with ovarian cancer. The starting material was PBMCs, obtained before treatment. The chain has TRBV5-5 and TRBJ2-7, with no clear D. The CDR3 coding sequence is TGTGCCAGCAGCTTCCGGCCGCACTACGAGCAGTACTTC. Its protein product is CASSFRPHYEQYF.